This TCR beta chain was observed in a study of blood T cell repertoires in COVID-19. The assay was immunoSEQ multiplex PCR, and TCRdb's table has in-frame clones only and misses some. The sample has a few hundred thousand clones; approximately 89% are singletons. V lost 7 bases and J lost 6; bases outside the gene matches: 11. This CDR3 spans 16 amino acids. Germline V gene sequence: CDR1 MDHEN, CDR2 SYDVKM. The source of this sequence is a woman in her 70s with COVID-19, enrolled during active disease. V gene TRBV28 combines with J gene TRBJ1-4; 10 nucleotides match TRBD1. The material sequenced was peripheral blood. The CDR3, as DNA: TGTGCCAGCACCACGACACCGGGACAGGGGTATGAAAAACTGTTTTTT. Translation: CASTTTPGQGYEKLFF.